What follows are 5 T cell receptor beta chains derived from one specimen sequenced in a study of graft-versus-host responses after intestinal transplantation. Libraries were prepared by immunoSEQ multiplex PCR; TCRdb keeps only in-frame clonotypes and omits some of them. The sample has 96,000 or so clones, about 90% seen once. Their specific antigens are unknown. Sequencing was performed on unstimulated CD4+ T cells sorted from spleen or lymph node cells, taken before intestinal transplant. The receptors were sampled from a human donor who received an intestinal transplant.

J is TRBJ2-7 and V is TRBV19, with D perhaps TRBD1 (6 bases). V dropped 3 bases and J dropped 3 bases, with 18 bases sitting between them. The length of the CDR3 is 16 residues. Germline CDR1 is LNHDA and CDR2 is SQIVND (reference sequence). The CDR3 reads CASSIRAGATHYEQYF. The CDR3, as DNA: TGTGCCAGTAGTATCCGTGCAGGGGCGACCCACTACGAGCAGTACTTC.

This chain joins TRBV11-3 and TRBJ2-6; D uncertain. Germline V lookup: CDR1 SGHNT, CDR2 YENEEA. V was clipped by 0 bases and J by 2 bases, with 5 bases between them. There are 15 residues in the CDR3. CDR3 DNA: TGTGCCAGCAGCTTAGACAGCGCTGGGGCCAACGTCCTGACTTTC. Encoded protein: CASSLDSAGANVLTF.

This rearrangement joins TRBV15 to TRBJ1-5; D remains unclear. Between the trimmed V and J ends, which lost 0 bases and 4 bases, there was a span of 13 bases. The CDR3 contains 16 residues. CDR1 and CDR2 (germline): LNHNV, YYDKDF (reference sequence). The CDR3 sequence is CATSRDFAGKNQPQHF. The CDR3 DNA is TGTGCCACCAGCAGAGATTTTGCCGGGAAAAATCAGCCCCAGCATTTT.

The chain has TRBV28 and TRBJ2-3, with D tentatively TRBD2 (5 bases). Germline V gives CDR1 MDHEN, CDR2 SYDVKM. This CDR3 is 19 amino acids long. V was pared by 4 bases and J by 0 bases, with 23 bases between. CDR3 sequence: CASSSNGIHGGPSTDTQYF. Written as DNA, the CDR3 is TGTGCCAGCAGTTCCAACGGGATTCACGGCGGGCCAAGCACAGATACGCAGTATTTT.

The V call is TRBV28, the J call TRBJ2-7; the D is unclear. Trimming pared 3 bases from V and 1 base from J, leaving 16 bases between. Germline CDR1 MDHEN, CDR2 SYDVKM. This CDR3 comprises 16 residues. This chain's CDR3 is CASSLFGFRPSYEQYF. The CDR3 bases are TGTGCCAGCAGTTTGTTCGGTTTCAGGCCTTCCTACGAGCAGTACTTC.